The sequence of this T cell receptor beta chain was determined in a study of spatial heterogeneity in lung cancer. This clonotype was recorded at least ten times. This CDR3 is 16 amino acids long. CDR1 DFQATT and CDR2 SNEGSKA come from the germline V gene (reference sequence). J lost 3 bases, V lost 1 base, and 9 bases had no gene match. This sample's time point: sample taken at primary tumor resection. The authors sequenced whole RNA from tumor, nontumor lung or frozen PBMC without sorting. TCRdb re-called the 5' RACE reads through MiXCR, storing one row per CDR3 protein. Here the sample spans about 38,000 distinct CDR3 sequences, 7.5% being singletons.

The sequence came from a male donor with early-stage non-small cell lung cancer. This chain links TRBV20-1 with TRBJ2-3, with 8 positions matching TRBD1. The material was PBMCs, obtained at surgery. CDR3 amino acids: CSARALRGRLTDTQYF. The CDR3 DNA sequence: TGCAGTGCTAGAGCACTCAGGGGGCGGTTAACAGATACGCAGTATTTT.